The text below deals with one T cell receptor beta chain. V lost 0 bases to trimming and J lost 5 bases; unmatched junction nucleotides: 2. Germline CDR1 SGHRS, CDR2 YFSETQ. The CDR3 consists of 15 residues. The sample belongs to a study of OX40 agonist ivuxolimab in advanced cancers. The method was immunoSEQ multiplex PCR; TCRdb's version includes in-frame clones alone and lacks a portion of them. The repertoire has more than 75,000 clones, 75% to 90% of them found once; the top ten carry about 0.8%. This chain uses TRBV5-1 with TRBJ2-2; 9 positions match TRBD2. This TCR was sampled from an adult with an advanced solid tumor such as melanoma, head and neck, liver or kidney cancer. Sequences were derived from CD4+ or CD8+ T cells sorted from blood, sampled in a trial of the OX40 agonist ivuxolimab. Here the CDR3 reads CASSLVAGVTGELFF. Written as DNA, the CDR3 is TGCGCCAGCAGCTTGGTAGCGGGAGTTACCGGGGAGCTGTTTTTT.